These 23 T cell receptor beta chains were all obtained from the same sample, sequenced in a study of shared clonotypes between healthy human individuals. The repertoire was sequenced with immunoSEQ multiplex PCR; TCRdb's copy has only in-frame clones and lacks some. The sample lists some 1.5 million clones, about 96% occurring once. Specimen: naive CD4+ T cells sorted from blood. Subset indicated: CD45RA+ positively selected. These receptors came from a man aged 25 to 45 in good health.

This rearrangement joins TRBV27 to TRBJ1-5, with 9 bases lining up with TRBD1. CDR1 MNHEY and CDR2 SMNVEV come from the germline V gene (reference sequence). The trim removed 5 bases at V and 1 base at J, leaving 6 bases unmatched. The CDR3 contains 16 residues. The CDR3 loop reads CASSPRTGVSNQPQHF. CDR3 coding DNA: TGTGCCAGCAGTCCCAGGACAGGGGTAAGCAATCAGCCCCAGCATTTT.

The chain links TRBV4-1 to TRBJ1-3; D is unresolved. The germline CDR1 and CDR2 sequences are MGHRA and YSYEKL. V lost 2 bases and J lost 0, with 11 bases in between. CDR3 length: 16 residues. CDR3 in amino acids: CASSQQERSSGNTIYF. The CDR3 DNA is TGCGCCAGCAGCCAACAGGAAAGGAGCTCTGGAAACACCATATATTTT.

The chain combines TRBV4-3 with TRBJ2-7; D call uncertain. The CDR3 covers 14 residues. Deletions cut 1 base from V and 0 bases from J, with 7 bases between. Germline V gives CDR1 LGHNA, CDR2 YSLEER. The CDR3 here is CASSQVGLSYEQYF. CDR3 sequence (DNA): TGCGCCAGCAGCCAAGTCGGCCTCTCCTACGAGCAGTACTTC.

CDR3 in amino acids: CASSLRLDDSYNEQFF. The CDR3, as DNA: TGTGCCAGCAGTCTCCGACTAGATGACTCCTACAATGAGCAGTTCTTC. V usage is TRBV27 and J usage is TRBJ2-1; TRBD2 is a possible D gene (6 bases). The germline V gene has CDR1 MNHEY and CDR2 SMNVEV (reference sequence). Trimming took 5 bases from V and 0 from J, leaving 14 bases between them. The CDR3 consists of 16 residues.

A word on this clone: This sample also contains other DNA sequences that code for the same CDR3. CDR3 residues: CASTRGSGETQYF. The DNA of the CDR3 is TGTGCCAGCACCAGGGGCAGCGGTGAGACCCAGTACTTC. The V and J genes are TRBV5-4 and TRBJ2-5, with D perhaps matching TRBD1 (6 bases). Trimming removed 6 bases at V and 5 bases at J, with 14 bases between. Germline CDR1 is SGHNT and CDR2 is YYREEE (reference sequence). CDR3 length: 13 residues.

The chain joins TRBV4-1 to TRBJ2-7; 10 bases are shared with TRBD1. V shed 5 bases, J shed 2 bases, and the junction held 6 bases outside the gene matches. CDR3 length: 15 amino acids. Germline V gene data show CDR1 as MGHRA and CDR2 as YSYEKL. In DNA, the CDR3 is TGCGCCAGCAGCTTGACCGGGACAGGGGCCTACGAGCAGTACTTC. Translated, it gives CASSLTGTGAYEQYF.

This chain joins TRBV5-6 and TRBJ1-5, with D maybe TRBD1 (5 bases). Trimming took off 3 bases at V and 4 bases at J, with 8 bases between the two ends. The CDR3 runs 13 residues. CDR1 and CDR2 from the germline V gene are SGHDT and YYEEEE. The CDR3 is CASSWGMNQPQHF. As DNA, the CDR3 is TGTGCCAGCAGCTGGGGGATGAATCAGCCCCAGCATTTT. Looking up the rest from reference TRBV5-6 and TRBJ1-5 gives the full variable domain: DAGVTQSPTHLIKTRGQQVTLRCSPKSGHDTVSWYQQALGQGPQFIFQYYEEEERQRGNFPDRFSGHQFPNYSSELNVNALLLGDSALYLCASSWGMNQPQHFGDGTRLSIL.

The table lists this clone with a few counts. The rearrangement links TRBV10-1 to TRBJ2-1, with D possibly called TRBD1 or TRBD2 (5 bases each). The V gene lost 4 bases and the J gene lost 6 bases, with 16 bases spanning the gap. CDR3 size: 15 residues. Germline V gene sequence: CDR1 WNHNN, CDR2 SYGVQD (reference sequence). CDR3 sequence reads: CASSGPGPLGNEQFF. Here the CDR3 DNA reads TGCGCCAGCAGTGGACCGGGACCCCTCGGCAATGAGCAGTTCTTC.

The chain is built from TRBV7-3 and TRBJ2-6; no firm D call. The CDR3 runs 14 residues. Germline assignment: CDR1 SGHTA and CDR2 FQGTGA. Trimming pared 7 bases from V and 1 base from J, leaving 8 bases between. CDR3 coding DNA: TGTGCCAGCAAACTGGGATCTGGGGCCAACGTCCTGACTTTC. Protein product: CASKLGSGANVLTF.

The V gene is TRBV9, the J gene TRBJ2-5; D is perhaps TRBD1 or TRBD2 (5 bases each). The CDR3 loop spans 15 amino acids. The germline gives CDR1 SGDLS, CDR2 YYNGEE. The ends were cut back, 4 bases at V and 2 bases at J, with 15 bases in the middle. The CDR3 nucleotides read TGTGCCAGCAGCCCCCCGGGACGGACACAAGAGACCCAGTACTTC. Translating gives CASSPPGRTQETQYF.

The J gene is TRBJ2-1, the V gene TRBV14, with 15 bases identical to TRBD2. Germline CDR1 is SGHDN and CDR2 is FVKESK. The trim removed 5 bases at V and 6 bases at J, leaving 5 bases unmatched. The CDR3 covers 16 residues. The CDR3 loop is CASSSRTSGRGNEQFF. The CDR3 DNA reads as TGTGCCAGCAGCTCTCGGACTAGCGGGAGGGGCAATGAGCAGTTCTTC.

The chain recombines TRBV5-1 with TRBJ1-2, with 8 bases aligning to TRBD1. Germline trimming cut 1 base from V and 8 bases from J; bases unmatched to any gene: 7. Looked up from germline, CDR1 is SGHRS and CDR2 is YFSETQ. The CDR3 loop spans 14 amino acids. In DNA, the CDR3 is TGCGCCAGCAGCTTGTATGCAGGGGGCAAGGGCTACACCTTC. Amino acids: CASSLYAGGKGYTF.

The chain joins TRBV6-6 to TRBJ2-1; D remains unclear. The germline V and J ends were trimmed by 6 bases and 4 bases, with 10 bases remaining between them. The CDR3 is 13 amino acids. Germline V CDR1 and CDR2: MNHNY, SVGAGI (reference sequence). CDR3 loop: CASSLGAYNEQFF. Written as DNA, the CDR3 is TGTGCCAGCAGCCTAGGAGCTTACAATGAGCAGTTCTTC.

V gene TRBV5-4 combines with J gene TRBJ2-5; 11 bases are shared with TRBD2. The CDR3 is 15 amino acids. Germline loops: CDR1 SGHNT, CDR2 YYREEE (reference sequence). V shed 4 bases and J 4 bases; nucleotides not matched to a gene: 6. The CDR3 sequence: CASSLTSGSRETQYF. CDR3 nucleotide sequence: TGTGCCAGCAGCCTTACTAGCGGGAGCCGAGAGACCCAGTACTTC.

The chain joins TRBV6-1 to TRBJ1-2; D possibly corresponds to TRBD1 (5 bases). CDR1 and CDR2 from the germline V gene are MNHNS and SASEGT. The V gene lost 7 bases and the J gene lost 3 bases, with 15 bases spanning the gap. This CDR3 comprises 14 residues. The CDR3 sequence is CASIPWGGDYGYTF. The DNA of the CDR3 is TGTGCCAGCATACCCTGGGGAGGGGACTATGGCTACACCTTC.

A word on this clone: The same CDR3 arises from other DNA sequences in this sample as well. The chain uses TRBV5-6 and TRBJ2-5; TRBD2 matches at 8 bases. CDR1 SGHDT and CDR2 YYEEEE come from the germline V gene. Trimming at V came to 0 bases and at J to 2 bases, leaving 3 bases not matched to a gene. The CDR3 has 15 amino acids. Here the CDR3 reads CASSLVAGIQETQYF. CDR3 DNA: TGTGCCAGCAGCTTGGTAGCGGGGATTCAAGAGACCCAGTACTTC.

The chain's CDR3 is CAIATGAGSGGTEAFF. CDR3 nucleotides: TGTGCCATCGCGACGGGGGCGGGAAGCGGGGGCACTGAAGCTTTCTTT. This sequence joins TRBV10-3 and TRBJ1-1, with D tentatively TRBD1 (6 bases). This CDR3 has 16 residues. The V gene's germline CDR1 is ENHRY and CDR2 SYGVKD. The V end was cut by 8 bases, the J end by 4 bases, with 23 bases between.

The chain combines TRBV18 with TRBJ2-3; D is perhaps TRBD2 (5 bases). The CDR3 has 16 residues. V was pared by 7 bases and J by 4 bases, with 21 bases between. Germline V CDR1 and CDR2: KGHSH, LQKENI. CDR3: CASCGLPDRIPDTQYF. CDR3 nucleotide sequence: TGTGCCAGCTGTGGACTCCCGGATCGCATACCAGATACGCAGTATTTT.

As to this clone: This same CDR3 is encoded by further DNA sequences in the sample. The V gene is TRBV7-2, the J gene TRBJ2-7; possibly TRBD1 or TRBD2 for D (5 bases each). CDR1 and CDR2 from the germline V gene are SGHTA and FQGNSA. CDR3 size: 12 residues. V lost 2 bases, J lost 6 bases, and 8 bases lay in between. CDR3 DNA: TGTGCCAGCAGCTTACCGGGGCCCGAGCAGTACTTC. It codes for CASSLPGPEQYF.

The V and J genes are TRBV11-2 and TRBJ2-3; 7 positions match TRBD2. The CDR3 loop spans 16 amino acids. Germline loops: CDR1 SGHAT, CDR2 FQNNGV. V shed 1 base and J 7 bases; nucleotides not matched to a gene: 11. CDR3 loop: CASSLGGLGGPYTQYF. CDR3 DNA sequence: TGTGCCAGCAGCTTAGGAGGCCTGGGAGGGCCATATACGCAGTATTTT.

The CDR3 region has the DNA TGTGCCAGCAGCTTTTTCGGGCTGGAGAACACTGAAGCTTTCTTT. Amino acids: CASSFFGLENTEAFF. J is TRBJ1-1 and V is TRBV5-6; no clear D gene. With 2 bases removed from V and 1 base from J, the gap between germline ends came to 12 bases. This CDR3 is 15 amino acids long. CDR1 is SGHDT and CDR2 is YYEEEE in the germline V gene.

The CDR3 loop reads CASSESLGGLGYTF. In DNA, the CDR3 is TGTGCCAGCAGTGAATCATTAGGGGGGCTGGGCTACACCTTC. The rearrangement links TRBV2 to TRBJ1-2; tentatively, D is TRBD1 (6 bases). V lost 2 bases and J 8 bases, leaving 15 bases between the germline ends. CDR1 is SNHLY, CDR2 FYNNEI, per germline. The CDR3 runs to 14 residues.

The chain combines TRBV11-2 with TRBJ2-1; 14 positions agree with TRBD2. Germline-derived CDR1 and CDR2 are SGHAT and FQNNGV. V shed 5 bases and J 1 base; nucleotides not matched to a gene: 4. The CDR3 consists of 17 residues. The CDR3 DNA follows: TGTGCCAGCAGCATGACTAGCGGGAGGGGGTCCTACAATGAGCAGTTCTTC. Its translation: CASSMTSGRGSYNEQFF.